Below, 2 T cell receptor beta chains from the same sample are listed, as sequenced in a study of blood T cell repertoires in COVID-19. Some clones are missing from TCRdb's copy, which holds only in-frame ones; the method was immunoSEQ multiplex PCR. The sample comprises 100,000 to 150,000 clones, around 83% of which are singletons, and about 17% rests with the top ten. The specimen was peripheral blood. The receptor source for this set is a woman aged 50 to 65 with acute or convalescent COVID-19.

V is TRBV6-1 and J is TRBJ2-7; 8 bases are shared with TRBD2. This CDR3 comprises 13 residues. Germline V gives CDR1 MNHNS, CDR2 SASEGT. The V gene end was trimmed by 3 bases and the J gene end by 5 bases; junction bases not matched to a gene: 3. The CDR3, as DNA: TGTGCCAGCAGTGAGAACGGGAGGGACGAGCAGTACTTC. Amino acids: CASSENGRDEQYF.

The chain employs TRBV10-2 and TRBJ1-1; D is unclear. CDR3 length: 15 amino acids. V gave up 3 bases and J gave up 0 bases, with 11 bases separating them. Germline lookup yields CDR1 WSHSY and CDR2 SAAADI. Written as DNA, the CDR3 is TGCGCCAGCAGTGATCTATCTATCATGAACACTGAAGCTTTCTTT. This codes for CASSDLSIMNTEAFF.